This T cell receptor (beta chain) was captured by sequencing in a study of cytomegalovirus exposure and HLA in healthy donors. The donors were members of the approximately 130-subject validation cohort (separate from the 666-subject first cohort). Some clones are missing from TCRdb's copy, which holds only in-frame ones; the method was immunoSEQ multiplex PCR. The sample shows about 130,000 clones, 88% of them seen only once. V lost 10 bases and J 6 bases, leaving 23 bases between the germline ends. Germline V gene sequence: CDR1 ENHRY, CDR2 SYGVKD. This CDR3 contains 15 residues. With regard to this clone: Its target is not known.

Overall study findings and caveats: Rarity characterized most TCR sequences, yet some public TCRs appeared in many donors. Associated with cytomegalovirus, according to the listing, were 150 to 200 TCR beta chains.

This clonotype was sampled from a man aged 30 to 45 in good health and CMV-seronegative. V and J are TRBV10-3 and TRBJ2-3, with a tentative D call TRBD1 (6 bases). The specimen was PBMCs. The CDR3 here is CATLGTRGMGDTQYF. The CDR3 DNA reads TGTGCCACCTTGGGGACGAGGGGGATGGGCGATACGCAGTATTTT.